A single TCR beta chain is shown here with its context. These data originate in a study of technical replicates of blood from several donors. Clones were sequenced by immunoSEQ multiplex PCR, and TCRdb holds only the in-frame ones, with some missing. The sample carries roughly 72,000 clones, 85% to 95% recorded once. CDR3 size: 13 residues. The germline gives CDR1 MNHNY, CDR2 SVGAGI (reference sequence). Deletions cut 0 bases from V and 13 bases from J, with 12 bases between. The V gene is TRBV6-6, the J gene TRBJ2-2, with a possible D match to TRBD1 (5 bases). The sequence came from a human donor in good health. Input material: T cells isolated from PBMCs. CDR3 protein: CASSYSGLERLFF. Written as DNA, the CDR3 is TGTGCCAGCAGTTACTCGGGGCTGGAACGGCTGTTTTTT.